The 6 T cell receptor beta chains presented below share a single source sample, sequenced in a study of response to subunit inactivated influenza vaccine. Using its own MiXCR run on the RT-PCR reads, TCRdb lists one record per CDR3 protein. The sample includes roughly 700,000 distinct CDR3 sequences, more than 15% of them seen just once. The sequencing used PBMCs from blood, collected approximately 12 days after vaccination. The receptors here all came from a man in his forties or fifties who received an inactivated influenza vaccine.

The chain carries TRBV28 and TRBJ2-1; weak D call: TRBD2 (6 bases). Germline CDR1 reads MDHEN; CDR2 reads SYDVKM. CDR3 size: 15 residues. V lost 5 bases to trimming and J lost 9 bases, with 20 bases between them. CDR3 protein: CASSGSGVGFGEQFF. CDR3 nucleotide sequence: TGTGCCAGCAGTGGTTCGGGGGTTGGATTCGGTGAGCAGTTCTTC.

This clonotype was counted ten times or more. This chain links TRBV7-2 with TRBJ2-2; tentative D call: TRBD1 (6 bases). Germline CDR1 and CDR2: SGHTA and FQGNSA. Trimming pared 5 bases from V and 1 base from J, leaving 8 bases between. CDR3 length: 14 amino acids. CDR3 sequence reads: CASSRTVNTGELFF. CDR3 coding DNA: TGTGCCAGCAGCCGGACAGTGAACACCGGGGAGCTGTTTTTT.

This clonotype appeared many times. The chain couples TRBV12-3 or TRBV12-4 to TRBJ2-2; 9 bases match TRBD2. This CDR3 is 14 amino acids long. Trimming at V came to 6 bases and at J to 6 bases, leaving 5 bases not matched to a gene. This CDR3 reads CASSSGLASGELFF. CDR3 nucleotide sequence: TGTGCCAGCAGCTCGGGACTAGCCTCCGGGGAGCTGTTTTTT.

The genes are TRBV15 and TRBJ2-3; 9 nucleotides line up with TRBD1. CDR3 size: 20 residues. The V and J ends lost 5 bases and 0 bases, in that order; junction bases with no gene match: 18. Germline V gene lookup returns CDR1 LNHNV and CDR2 YYDKDF (reference sequence). In DNA form, the CDR3 reads TGTGCCACCAGCGCAGACGGGTTATGGGACAGGGCGACTAGCACAGATACGCAGTATTTT. As protein: CATSADGLWDRATSTDTQYF.

This clonotype was seen ten or more times. The chain has TRBV3-1 and TRBJ2-7; the D gene is possibly TRBD2 (5 bases). CDR1 is LGHDT, CDR2 YNNKEL, per germline (reference sequence). V was pared by 1 base and J by 7 bases, with 14 bases between. CDR3 length: 14 amino acids. The CDR3 sequence is CASSQVGKRWEQYF. CDR3 in DNA: TGTGCCAGCAGCCAAGTGGGAAAGCGGTGGGAGCAGTACTTC.

This clonotype was seen a handful of times. V gene TRBV25-1 combines with J gene TRBJ2-7; TRBD1 is a possible D gene (7 bases). V was clipped by 8 bases and J by 7 bases, with 15 bases between them. Germline-derived CDR1 and CDR2 are MGHDK and SYGVNS. The CDR3 is 12 amino acids. The CDR3 nucleotides read TGTGCCAGCCGAACAGGGGCGGGGGAGCAGTACTTC. It is translated as CASRTGAGEQYF.